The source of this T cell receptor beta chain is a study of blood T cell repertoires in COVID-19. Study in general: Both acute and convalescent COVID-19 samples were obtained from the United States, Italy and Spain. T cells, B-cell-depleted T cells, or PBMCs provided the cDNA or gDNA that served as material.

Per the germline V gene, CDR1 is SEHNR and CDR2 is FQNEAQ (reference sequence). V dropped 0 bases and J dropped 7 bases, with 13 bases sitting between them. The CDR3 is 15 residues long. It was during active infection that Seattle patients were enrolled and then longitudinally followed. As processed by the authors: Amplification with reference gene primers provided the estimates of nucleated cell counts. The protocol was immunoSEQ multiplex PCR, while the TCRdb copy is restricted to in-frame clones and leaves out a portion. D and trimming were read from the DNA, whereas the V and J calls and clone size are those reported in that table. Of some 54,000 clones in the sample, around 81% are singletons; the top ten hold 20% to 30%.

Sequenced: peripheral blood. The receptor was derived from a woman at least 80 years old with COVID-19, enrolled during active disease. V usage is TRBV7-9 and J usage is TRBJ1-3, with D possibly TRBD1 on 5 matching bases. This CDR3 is CASSLAQGGGNTIYF. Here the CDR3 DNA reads TGTGCCAGCAGCTTAGCGCAGGGCGGTGGGAACACCATATATTTT. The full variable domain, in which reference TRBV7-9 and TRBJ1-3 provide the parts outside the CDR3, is DTGVSQNPRHKITKRGQNVTFRCDPISEHNRLYWYRQTLGQGPEFLTYFQNEAQLEKSRLLSDRFSAERPKGSFSTLEIQRTEQGDSAMYLCASSLAQGGGNTIYFGEGSWLTVV.